These 4 T cell receptor beta chains were all obtained from the same sample, sequenced in a study of blood T cell repertoires in COVID-19. Assay: immunoSEQ multiplex PCR; the TCRdb copy retains only in-frame clones and omits some. The sample holds about half a million clones, 70% to 90% seen once. The sequencing sample was made of peripheral blood. The receptors stem from a human donor in a cohort sampled during active COVID-19.

The chain carries TRBV19 and TRBJ2-1; maybe TRBD1 (7 bases). Germline values: CDR1 LNHDA, CDR2 SQIVND (reference sequence). Trimming took 10 bases from V and 4 from J, leaving 11 bases between them. This CDR3 is built from 12 residues. CDR3 protein: CATRGEYNEQFF. CDR3 bases: TGTGCCACCAGGGGGGAGTACAATGAGCAGTTCTTC. Combining the CDR3 with reference TRBV19 and TRBJ2-1 gives the whole variable domain DGGITQSPKYLFRKEGQNVTLSCEQNLNHDAMYWYRQDPGQGLRLIYYSQIVNDFQKGDIAEGYSVSREKKESFPLTVTSAQKNPTAFYLCATRGEYNEQFFGPGTRLTVL.

V is TRBV6-2 or TRBV6-3 and J is TRBJ2-7; 7 bases fit TRBD1. V shed 6 bases and J 3 bases; nucleotides not matched to a gene: 20. The germline V gene encodes CDR1 MNHEY and CDR2 SVGEGT. This CDR3 is 18 amino acids long. CDR3 DNA sequence: TGTGCCAGCAGCAGACACCCCGGGACAGACAGTTCAAACTACGAGCAGTACTTC. The encoded protein is CASSRHPGTDSSNYEQYF.

The chain employs TRBV6-5 and TRBJ1-5, with 7 positions matching TRBD1. Trimming removed 6 bases from V and 3 bases from J; junction bases left unmatched: 8. CDR1 and CDR2 (germline): MNHEY, SVGAGI. This CDR3 contains 15 residues. The CDR3 region is CASRLGQTHNQPQHF. CDR3 bases: TGTGCCAGCAGACTGGGACAGACCCACAATCAGCCCCAGCATTTT.

The gene calls are TRBV18 and TRBJ1-3, with 7 bases aligning to TRBD1. The CDR3 has 16 amino acids. Germline trimming cut 3 bases from V and 1 base from J; bases unmatched to any gene: 6. Germline-derived CDR1 and CDR2 are KGHSH and LQKENI. This CDR3 is CASSPYAQGSGNTIYF. CDR3 DNA: TGTGCCAGCTCACCTTACGCACAGGGGTCTGGAAACACCATATATTTT. Filled out from reference TRBV18 and TRBJ1-3, the complete variable domain reads NAGVMQNPRHLVRRRGQEARLRCSPMKGHSHVYWYRQLPEEGLKFMVYLQKENIIDESGMPKERFSAEFPKEGPSILRIQQVVRGDSAAYFCASSPYAQGSGNTIYFGEGSWLTVV.